The rows below give T cell receptor beta chains drawn from one sample of a study of Graves' ophthalmopathy and Graves' hyperthyroidism. TCRdb re-called the multiplex PCR reads through MiXCR, storing one row per CDR3 protein. The sample lists hundreds of thousands of distinct CDR3 sequences; under 25% were seen once. Sequencing was done on a sample of peripheral blood. Every receptor here comes from a woman in her late teens or twenties with stable Graves' hyperthyroidism. Both conserved end residues are part of each CDR3. Each record gives: J gene, clone size, D gene, V gene, CDR3 protein, CDR3 DNA. A D gene is named only where the DNA matches it firmly. Clone size is not always given. Where it is, it says once, few, many or a class for expanded clones.

j_call: TRBJ2-7; clone_size: many; d_call: NA; v_call: TRBV20-1; cdr3_aa: CSALRRSYEQYF; cdr3_nt: TGCAGTGCTTTGCGACGCTCCTACGAGCAGTACTTC
j_call: TRBJ1-2; clone_size: many; d_call: NA; v_call: TRBV6-1; cdr3_aa: CASSPVRTHGYTF; cdr3_nt: TGTGCCAGCAGCCCCGTTAGGACCCATGGCTACACCTTC
j_call: TRBJ1-1; clone_size: NA; d_call: NA; v_call: TRBV28; cdr3_aa: CASSTGGFGWAFF; cdr3_nt: TGTGCCAGCAGTACCGGGGGGTTCGGGTGGGCTTTCTTT
j_call: TRBJ2-7; clone_size: many; d_call: NA; v_call: TRBV20-1; cdr3_aa: CSARDTGPKSSYEQYF; cdr3_nt: TGCAGTGCTAGAGATACGGGACCCAAGAGCTCCTACGAGCAGTACTTC
j_call: TRBJ1-5; clone_size: many; d_call: NA; v_call: TRBV20-1; cdr3_aa: CSAKPPGGNQPQHF; cdr3_nt: TGCAGTGCTAAACCTCCTGGGGGCAATCAGCCCCAGCATTTT
j_call: TRBJ1-5; clone_size: many; d_call: NA; v_call: TRBV27; cdr3_aa: CASSPTAYSNQPQHF; cdr3_nt: TGTGCCAGCAGTCCGACAGCTTATAGCAATCAGCCCCAGCATTTT
j_call: TRBJ2-5; clone_size: NA; d_call: NA; v_call: TRBV6-5; cdr3_aa: CASSYSMRPSQETQYF; cdr3_nt: TGTGCCAGCAGTTACTCGATGCGCCCGAGCCAAGAGACCCAGTACTTC
j_call: TRBJ1-6; clone_size: many; d_call: TRBD1; v_call: TRBV2; cdr3_aa: CASSEAGGQGDSPLHF; cdr3_nt: TGTGCCAGCAGTGAAGCTGGAGGACAGGGAGATTCACCCCTCCACTTT
j_call: TRBJ1-5; clone_size: few; d_call: NA; v_call: TRBV12-3/TRBV12-4; cdr3_aa: CASSLGGSKPQHF; cdr3_nt: TGTGCCAGCAGTTTGGGGGGAAGTAAGCCCCAGCATTTT
j_call: TRBJ2-7; clone_size: many; d_call: TRBD1; v_call: TRBV20-1; cdr3_aa: CSARVLTGGYYEQYF; cdr3_nt: TGCAGTGCTAGGGTCTTAACAGGGGGCTACTACGAGCAGTACTTC
j_call: TRBJ2-7; clone_size: many; d_call: NA; v_call: TRBV6-2/TRBV6-3; cdr3_aa: CASTKLPKYEQYF; cdr3_nt: TGTGCCAGCACCAAGCTCCCGAAATACGAGCAGTACTTC
j_call: TRBJ1-1; clone_size: NA; d_call: NA; v_call: TRBV30; cdr3_aa: CACSRDGTEAFF; cdr3_nt: TGTGCCTGCTCCCGGGACGGCACTGAAGCTTTCTTT
j_call: TRBJ2-7; clone_size: many; d_call: TRBD2; v_call: TRBV18; cdr3_aa: CASSPPAGGNPYEQYF; cdr3_nt: TGTGCCAGCTCACCACCGGCGGGGGGAAATCCCTACGAGCAGTACTTC
j_call: TRBJ1-1; clone_size: many; d_call: NA; v_call: TRBV24-1; cdr3_aa: CATSGSENTEAFF; cdr3_nt: TGTGCCACCAGTGGATCAGAAAACACTGAAGCTTTCTTT
j_call: TRBJ2-7; clone_size: many; d_call: TRBD2; v_call: TRBV28; cdr3_aa: CASSPTGLGREQYF; cdr3_nt: TGTGCCAGCAGTCCAACGGGACTAGGGAGGGAGCAGTACTTC
j_call: TRBJ1-1; clone_size: NA; d_call: TRBD1; v_call: TRBV30; cdr3_aa: CAWSGGQNHVPNTEAFF; cdr3_nt: TGTGCCTGGAGTGGGGGACAGAATCACGTCCCGAACACTGAAGCTTTCTTT
j_call: TRBJ1-5; clone_size: once; d_call: NA; v_call: TRBV19; cdr3_aa: CASSPWRVGNQPQHF; cdr3_nt: TGTGCCAGTAGTCCCTGGAGGGTCGGCAATCAGCCCCAGCATTTT
j_call: TRBJ1-5; clone_size: NA; d_call: NA; v_call: TRBV28; cdr3_aa: CASSQDSYSNQPQHF; cdr3_nt: TGTGCCAGCAGCCAAGACAGTTATAGCAATCAGCCCCAGCATTTT
j_call: TRBJ1-5; clone_size: NA; d_call: NA; v_call: TRBV15; cdr3_aa: CATSRDYSNQPQHF; cdr3_nt: TGTGCCACGAGCAGAGATTATAGCAATCAGCCCCAGCATTTT
j_call: TRBJ1-6; clone_size: many; d_call: TRBD1; v_call: TRBV6-1; cdr3_aa: CASILNPGQGNSPLHF; cdr3_nt: TGTGCCAGCATCCTAAACCCGGGACAGGGTAATTCACCCCTCCACTTT
j_call: TRBJ1-5; clone_size: NA; d_call: NA; v_call: TRBV10-3; cdr3_aa: CAISRGEGNQPQHF; cdr3_nt: TGTGCCATCAGTCGGGGGGAGGGCAATCAGCCCCAGCATTTT
j_call: TRBJ2-7; clone_size: NA; d_call: TRBD1; v_call: TRBV5-6; cdr3_aa: CASSPGTGVHEQYF; cdr3_nt: TGTGCCAGCAGCCCCGGGACAGGGGTCCACGAGCAGTACTTC
j_call: TRBJ1-1; clone_size: many; d_call: NA; v_call: TRBV29-1; cdr3_aa: CSVEMGFNTEAFF; cdr3_nt: TGCAGCGTTGAGATGGGGTTTAACACTGAAGCTTTCTTT
j_call: TRBJ2-7; clone_size: many; d_call: NA; v_call: TRBV6-1; cdr3_aa: CATNRGHEQYF; cdr3_nt: TGTGCCACCAATAGGGGCCACGAGCAGTACTTC
j_call: TRBJ2-5; clone_size: many; d_call: NA; v_call: TRBV12-3/TRBV12-4; cdr3_aa: CASSTSGGGMETQYF; cdr3_nt: TGTGCCAGCAGTACCTCCGGGGGTGGGATGGAGACCCAGTACTTC
j_call: TRBJ1-2; clone_size: NA; d_call: NA; v_call: TRBV12-5; cdr3_aa: CASGRGTLYGYTF; cdr3_nt: TGTGCTAGTGGACGGGGCACACTCTATGGCTACACCTTC
j_call: TRBJ1-1; clone_size: many; d_call: NA; v_call: TRBV20-1; cdr3_aa: CSARDRVNTEAFF; cdr3_nt: TGCAGTGCTAGAGACAGGGTGAACACTGAAGCTTTCTTT
j_call: TRBJ2-7; clone_size: few; d_call: TRBD2; v_call: TRBV20-1; cdr3_aa: CSARRLASGWYEQYF; cdr3_nt: TGCAGTGCTAGACGTCTGGCTAGCGGTTGGTACGAGCAGTACTTC
j_call: TRBJ1-2; clone_size: few; d_call: NA; v_call: TRBV28; cdr3_aa: CASSPPHKITGGYTF; cdr3_nt: TGTGCCAGCAGCCCACCACATAAGATTACCGGTGGCTACACCTTC
j_call: TRBJ2-7; clone_size: many; d_call: TRBD2; v_call: TRBV12-3/TRBV12-4; cdr3_aa: CASSRTSGATYEQYF; cdr3_nt: TGTGCCAGCAGTCGGACTAGCGGGGCTACCTACGAGCAGTACTTC
j_call: TRBJ1-2; clone_size: once; d_call: NA; v_call: TRBV28; cdr3_aa: CASSLIFGRDYGYTF; cdr3_nt: TGTGCCAGCAGTTTAATTTTTGGCAGGGACTATGGCTACACCTTC
j_call: TRBJ2-5; clone_size: many; d_call: NA; v_call: TRBV3-1; cdr3_aa: CASSQQLNYQETQYF; cdr3_nt: TGTGCCAGCAGCCAACAGCTTAATTACCAAGAGACCCAGTACTTC
j_call: TRBJ2-7; clone_size: many; d_call: NA; v_call: TRBV28; cdr3_aa: CASHNRVRPYEQYF; cdr3_nt: TGTGCCAGCCACAACAGGGTTAGGCCCTACGAGCAGTACTTC